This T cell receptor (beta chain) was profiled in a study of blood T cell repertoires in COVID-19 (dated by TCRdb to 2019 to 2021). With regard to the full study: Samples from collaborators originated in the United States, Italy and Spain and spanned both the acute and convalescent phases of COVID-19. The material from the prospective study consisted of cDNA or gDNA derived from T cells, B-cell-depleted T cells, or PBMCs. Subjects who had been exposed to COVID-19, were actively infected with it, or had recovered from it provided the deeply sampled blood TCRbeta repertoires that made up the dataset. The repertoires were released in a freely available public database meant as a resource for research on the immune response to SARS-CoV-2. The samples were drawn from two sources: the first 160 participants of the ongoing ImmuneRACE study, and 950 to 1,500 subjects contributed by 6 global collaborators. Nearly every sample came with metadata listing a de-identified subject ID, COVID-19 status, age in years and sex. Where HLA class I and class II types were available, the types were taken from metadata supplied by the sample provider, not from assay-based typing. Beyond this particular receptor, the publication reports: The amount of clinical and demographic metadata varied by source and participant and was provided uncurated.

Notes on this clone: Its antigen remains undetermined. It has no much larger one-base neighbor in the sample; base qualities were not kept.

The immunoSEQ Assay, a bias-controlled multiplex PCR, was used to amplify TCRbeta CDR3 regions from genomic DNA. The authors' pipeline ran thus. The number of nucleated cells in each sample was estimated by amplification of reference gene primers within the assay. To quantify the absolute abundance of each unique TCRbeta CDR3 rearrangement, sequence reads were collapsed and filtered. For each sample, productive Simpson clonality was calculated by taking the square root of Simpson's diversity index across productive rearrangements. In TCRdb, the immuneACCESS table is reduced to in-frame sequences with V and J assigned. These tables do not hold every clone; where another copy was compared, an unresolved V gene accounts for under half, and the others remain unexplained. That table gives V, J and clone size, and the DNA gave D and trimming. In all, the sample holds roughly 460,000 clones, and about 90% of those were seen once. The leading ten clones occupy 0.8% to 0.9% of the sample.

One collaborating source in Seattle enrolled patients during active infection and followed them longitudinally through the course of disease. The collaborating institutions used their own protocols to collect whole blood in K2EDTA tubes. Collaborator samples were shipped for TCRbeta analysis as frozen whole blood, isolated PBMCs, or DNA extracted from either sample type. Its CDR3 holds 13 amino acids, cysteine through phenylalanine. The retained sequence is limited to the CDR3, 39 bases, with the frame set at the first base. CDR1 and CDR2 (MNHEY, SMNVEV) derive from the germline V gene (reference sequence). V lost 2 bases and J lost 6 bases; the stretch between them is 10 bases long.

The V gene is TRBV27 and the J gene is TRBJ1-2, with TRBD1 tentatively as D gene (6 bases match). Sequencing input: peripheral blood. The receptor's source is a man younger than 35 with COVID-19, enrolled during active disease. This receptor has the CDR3 CASSLIRGDGYTF. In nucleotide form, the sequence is TGTGCCAGCAGTTTAATCAGGGGCGATGGCTACACCTTC.